This TCR beta chain was sequenced for a study of T cell responses to AZD1222 COVID-19 vaccine. Per germline, CDR1 KGHSY and CDR2 FQNENV. The CDR3 extends over 14 amino acids. The junction had 9 bases not matched to a gene; V was cut back by 4 bases and J by 8 bases. Generated by immunoSEQ multiplex PCR, the TCRdb table keeps only in-frame clones and is missing some. The sample records more than 95,000 clones, around 90% being singletons. The sequences come from peripheral blood, collected 28 days after the second AZD1222 dose. The chain combines TRBV16 with TRBJ1-2; TRBD1 matches at 8 bases. The TCR originated in an adult who received the AZD1222 COVID-19 vaccine. CDR3 amino acids: CASSPPGQAYGYTF. In DNA form, the CDR3 reads TGTGCCAGCAGCCCGCCGGGACAGGCATACGGCTACACCTTC. The entire variable domain, with the rest obtained from reference TRBV16 and TRBJ1-2, is as follows: GEEVAQTPKHLVRGEGQKAKLYCAPIKGHSYVFWYQQVLKNEFKFLISFQNENVFDETGMPKERFSAKCLPNSPCSLEIQATKLEDSAVYFCASSPPGQAYGYTFGSGTRLTVV.